These 17 T cell receptor beta chains came from one sample sequenced in a study of blood T cell repertoires in COVID-19. Repertoires were generated with immunoSEQ multiplex PCR, while TCRdb's copy carries only in-frame clones and drops some. Of 120,000 or so clones listed, about three quarters are singletons. Source material: peripheral blood. The source of these receptors is a woman aged 70-85 years with acute or convalescent COVID-19.

V gene TRBV5-4 combines with J gene TRBJ2-1, with 10 bases lining up with TRBD2. The germline gives CDR1 SGHNT, CDR2 YYREEE (reference sequence). The CDR3 loop spans 14 amino acids. With 2 bases clipped from V and 9 bases from J, the junction kept 5 bases outside the gene matches. The CDR3 region is CASSFSGGQGEQFF. The CDR3, as DNA: TGTGCCAGCAGCTTTAGCGGGGGGCAGGGTGAGCAGTTCTTC.

This chain connects TRBV18 to TRBJ2-7; 7 bases are a match to TRBD2. The germline V gene has CDR1 KGHSH and CDR2 LQKENI. Germline trimming cut 4 bases from V and 4 bases from J; bases unmatched to any gene: 7. The CDR3 is made up of 14 amino acids. CDR3 nucleotides: TGTGCCAGCTCACATAGCGGGCCCTCTTACGAGCAGTACTTC. Protein sequence: CASSHSGPSYEQYF.

V usage is TRBV15 and J usage is TRBJ1-5, with TRBD1 matching over 7 bases. Germline V gene data show CDR1 as LNHNV and CDR2 as YYDKDF (reference sequence). This CDR3 has 14 amino acids. V trimming: 6 bases; J trimming: 6 bases; junction bases outside the gene matches: 8. The CDR3 sequence is CATRPRQGGQPQHF. DNA for the CDR3: TGTGCCACCAGACCCAGACAGGGTGGTCAGCCCCAGCATTTT. Based on the CDR3 plus reference TRBV15 and TRBJ1-5, the full variable domain is DAMVIQNPRYQVTQFGKPVTLSCSQTLNHNVMYWYQQKSSQAPKLLFHYYDKDFNNEADTPDNFQSRRPNTSFCFLDIRSPGLGDTAMYLCATRPRQGGQPQHFGDGTRLSIL.

This clone was observed a handful of times. J is TRBJ1-2 and V is TRBV19; D may be TRBD1 (6 bases). CDR1 is LNHDA and CDR2 is SQIVND in the germline V gene (reference sequence). The V end lost 7 bases, the J end lost 6 bases, and 18 bases lay between the germline ends. CDR3 length: 14 amino acids. The CDR3 DNA follows: TGTGCCAGTACCACAGCTTCAGGGGCTGATGGCTACACCTTC. Amino acids: CASTTASGADGYTF.

The rearrangement joins TRBV5-6 to TRBJ2-5, with D possibly matching TRBD1 (6 bases). Germline V lookup: CDR1 SGHDT, CDR2 YYEEEE. The germline V and J ends were trimmed by 4 bases and 5 bases, with 15 bases remaining between them. The CDR3 covers 14 residues. CDR3 sequence (DNA): TGTGCCAGCAGCGTGGGACAAGCTTGGGAGACCCAGTACTTC. Translated, it gives CASSVGQAWETQYF.

The V call is TRBV9, the J call TRBJ2-7; D perhaps matches TRBD2 (5 bases). This CDR3 region has 15 residues. V was cut by 0 bases and J by 5 bases, with 15 bases left in between. The germline V gene has CDR1 SGDLS and CDR2 YYNGEE. CDR3 protein: CASSVGSWGENEQYF. CDR3 DNA: TGTGCCAGCAGCGTAGGTAGCTGGGGAGAGAACGAGCAGTACTTC.

This clone was detected a few times. The chain uses TRBV19 and TRBJ1-4; D may be TRBD1 (6 bases). V was clipped by 5 bases and J by 5 bases, with 9 bases between them. Per the germline V gene, CDR1 is LNHDA and CDR2 is SQIVND (reference sequence). This CDR3 is 13 amino acids long. Written as DNA, the CDR3 is TGTGCCAGTAGTCCGCAGGGGAATGAAAAACTGTTTTTT. Residues: CASSPQGNEKLFF.

V is TRBV9 and J is TRBJ2-3; D is unclear. Germline CDR1 SGDLS, CDR2 YYNGEE. V was shortened by 0 bases and J by 6 bases, with 17 bases between the two germline ends. The CDR3 covers 16 residues. The CDR3 region has the DNA TGTGCCAGCAGCGTAGGACACCCCCCGCGTGGGGATACGCAGTATTTT. It yields the protein CASSVGHPPRGDTQYF.

This clone showed up just a few times. The chain employs TRBV5-4 and TRBJ2-1; TRBD2 matches at 13 bases. The length of the CDR3 is 16 residues. CDR1 SGHNT and CDR2 YYREEE come from the germline V gene (reference sequence). The J segment lost 7 bases and the V segment lost 4 bases, leaving 8 bases of the junction unmatched. The CDR3 sequence: CASSDRTSGSGNEQFF. In nucleotides, the CDR3 is TGTGCCAGCAGCGACAGGACTAGCGGGAGCGGGAATGAGCAGTTCTTC.

The gene calls are TRBV5-1 and TRBJ2-1; 12 nucleotides line up with TRBD2. The V and J ends lost 6 bases and 4 bases, in that order; junction bases with no gene match: 8. Germline assignment: CDR1 SGHRS and CDR2 YFSETQ. The CDR3 consists of 16 residues. In DNA form, the CDR3 reads TGCGCCAGCAACCGAGTGCTAGCGGGAGGGTACAATGAGCAGTTCTTC. This gives the protein CASNRVLAGGYNEQFF.

The chain combines TRBV6-5 with TRBJ1-1; 10 nucleotides align to TRBD1. The J segment lost 7 bases and the V segment lost 0 bases, leaving 5 bases of the junction unmatched. Germline V gives CDR1 MNHEY, CDR2 SVGAGI. The CDR3 has 15 amino acids. In DNA, the CDR3 is TGTGCCAGCAGTTACTCGGGACAGGGGTTAAGTGAAGCTTTCTTT. This sequence encodes CASSYSGQGLSEAFF.

The CDR3 DNA reads TGTGCCTGGAGGATGCGGGACAGAATTAATGAAAAACTGTTTTTT. This gives the protein CAWRMRDRINEKLFF. The rearrangement joins TRBV30 to TRBJ1-4; 7 bases are a match to TRBD1. The CDR3 extends over 15 amino acids. The germline V gene encodes CDR1 GTSNPN and CDR2 SVGIG (reference sequence). The V segment lost 3 bases and the J segment 4 bases; nucleotides outside the gene matches: 8.

Only a few counts were recorded for this clone. The CDR3, as DNA: TGTGCCAGCAGTTACTCGACAGGGACGGCTGGCTACACCTTC. It encodes CASSYSTGTAGYTF. The chain combines TRBV6-5 with TRBJ1-2; 7 bases fit TRBD1. Germline V lookup: CDR1 MNHEY, CDR2 SVGAGI. The CDR3 runs 14 residues. V shed 0 bases, J shed 7 bases, and the junction held 5 bases outside the gene matches.

The V gene is TRBV20-1, the J gene TRBJ1-2, with 8 bases identical to TRBD1. From germline, CDR1 is DFQATT and CDR2 SNEGSKA (reference sequence). V was clipped by 7 bases and J by 6 bases; unmatched bases: 4. The CDR3 loop spans 11 amino acids. In DNA form, the CDR3 reads TGCAGTGTCATCAGGGGGCATGGCTACACCTTC. Translated, it gives CSVIRGHGYTF.

This clone came up a few times. V is TRBV14 and J is TRBJ1-1; D is perhaps TRBD1 (5 bases). Germline V CDR1 and CDR2: SGHDN, FVKESK. V lost 1 base, J lost 0 bases, and 12 bases lay in between. The CDR3 spans 16 residues. In DNA, the CDR3 is TGTGCCAGCAGCCAAGTCAGGGCGGCGATGAACACTGAAGCTTTCTTT. Its translation: CASSQVRAAMNTEAFF.

This chain uses TRBV7-3 with TRBJ2-3, with 9 nucleotides matching TRBD2. The CDR3 covers 15 residues. Per germline, CDR1 SGHTA and CDR2 FQGTGA. With 4 bases clipped from V and 4 bases from J, the junction kept 6 bases outside the gene matches. The CDR3 coding sequence is TGTGCCAGCAGCTCATCTAGCGGGGAGGCAGATACGCAGTATTTT. The encoded protein is CASSSSSGEADTQYF. The complete variable domain, with remaining parts taken from reference TRBV7-3 and TRBJ2-3, reads GAGVSQTPSNKVTEKGKYVELRCDPISGHTALYWYRQSLGQGPEFLIYFQGTGAADDSGLPNDRFFAVRPEGSVSTLKIQRTERGDSAVYLCASSSSSGEADTQYFGPGTRLTVL.

This clone was recorded once. The rearrangement joins TRBV5-1 to TRBJ2-3, with D perhaps TRBD2 (6 bases). The CDR3 contains 16 residues. Trimming took off 5 bases at V and 2 bases at J, with 18 bases between the two ends. Germline V lookup: CDR1 SGHRS, CDR2 YFSETQ. The CDR3 sequence is CASRAEYSGLTDTQYF. CDR3 DNA: TGCGCCAGCAGAGCAGAATATTCGGGACTCACAGATACGCAGTATTTT.